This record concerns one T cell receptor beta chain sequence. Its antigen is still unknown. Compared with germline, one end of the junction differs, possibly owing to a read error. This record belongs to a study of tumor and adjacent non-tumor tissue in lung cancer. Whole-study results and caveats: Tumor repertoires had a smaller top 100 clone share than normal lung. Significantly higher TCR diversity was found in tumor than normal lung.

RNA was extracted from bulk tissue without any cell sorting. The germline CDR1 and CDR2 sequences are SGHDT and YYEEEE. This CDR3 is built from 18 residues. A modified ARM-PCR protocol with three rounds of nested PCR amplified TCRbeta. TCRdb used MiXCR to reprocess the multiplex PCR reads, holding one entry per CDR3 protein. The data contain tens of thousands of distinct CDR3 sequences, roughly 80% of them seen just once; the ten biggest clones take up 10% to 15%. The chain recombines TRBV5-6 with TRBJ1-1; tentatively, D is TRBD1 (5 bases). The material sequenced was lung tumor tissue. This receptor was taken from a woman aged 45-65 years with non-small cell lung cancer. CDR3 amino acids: CANSMGIVLLTGDTEAFF. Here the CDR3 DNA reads TGTGCCAACAGCATGGGGATAGTGTTGTTAACAGGCGACACTGAAGCTTTCTTT.